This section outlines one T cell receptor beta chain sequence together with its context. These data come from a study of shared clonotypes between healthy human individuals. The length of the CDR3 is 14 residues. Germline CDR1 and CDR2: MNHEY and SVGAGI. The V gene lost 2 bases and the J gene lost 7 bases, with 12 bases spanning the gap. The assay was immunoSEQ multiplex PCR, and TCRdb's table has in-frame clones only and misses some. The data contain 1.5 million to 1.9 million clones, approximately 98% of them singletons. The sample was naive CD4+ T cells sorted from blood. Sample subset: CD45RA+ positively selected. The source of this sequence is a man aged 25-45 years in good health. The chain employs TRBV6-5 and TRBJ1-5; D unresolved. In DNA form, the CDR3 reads TGTGCCAGCAGTTACGGCGGCCGCGCACAGCCCCAGCATTTT. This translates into CASSYGGRAQPQHF.